Shown below are 8 T cell receptor beta chains from a single sample sequenced in a study of T cell responses to AZD1222 COVID-19 vaccine. Data came from immunoSEQ multiplex PCR; TCRdb stores just in-frame clones and leaves some out. The sample lists about 92,000 clones, 88% occurring once. Sequences were derived from peripheral blood, sampled on day 0 of MenACWY control vaccination. The receptors derive from an adult in good health.

The chain has TRBV5-6 and TRBJ1-1, with 9 bases aligning to TRBD1. Germline values: CDR1 SGHDT, CDR2 YYEEEE. V gave up 4 bases and J gave up 0 bases; unmatched junction bases: 1. The CDR3 is 14 residues long. The DNA of the CDR3 is TGTGCCAGCAGCACAGGGGGCGTGAACACTGAAGCTTTCTTT. This gives the protein CASSTGGVNTEAFF.

The rearrangement uses TRBV11-2 and TRBJ2-7, with TRBD2 matching 10 bases. Germline assignment: CDR1 SGHAT and CDR2 FQNNGV. The CDR3 is 18 residues long. The J segment lost 0 bases and the V segment lost 1 base, leaving 9 bases of the junction unmatched. The CDR3 coding sequence is TGTGCCAGCAGCTTAGTTCTAGCGGGGGCCCAGAGCTCCTACGAGCAGTACTTC. It codes for CASSLVLAGAQSSYEQYF.

The chain joins TRBV19 to TRBJ2-7; D could derive from TRBD1 or TRBD2 (5 bases each). The CDR3 contains 14 residues. Trimming removed 9 bases from V and 2 bases from J, with 17 bases in between. Per germline, CDR1 LNHDA and CDR2 SQIVND (reference sequence). CDR3 loop: CASTRGRDPYEQYF. As DNA, the CDR3 is TGTGCCAGCACACGTGGCAGGGACCCCTACGAGCAGTACTTC.

The chain uses TRBV9 and TRBJ2-3; D is unclear. This CDR3 has 15 residues. V dropped 0 bases and J dropped 2 bases, with 10 bases sitting between them. Germline V gene lookup returns CDR1 SGDLS and CDR2 YYNGEE. The CDR3 reads CASSVEMADTDTQYF. The CDR3 DNA follows: TGTGCCAGCAGCGTAGAGATGGCCGACACAGATACGCAGTATTTT.

The chain uses TRBV5-1 and TRBJ1-3; 9 bases agree with TRBD1. The CDR3 contains 17 residues. V was clipped by 2 bases and J by 0 bases; unmatched bases: 6. Per the germline V gene, CDR1 is SGHRS and CDR2 is YFSETQ. Here the CDR3 reads CASSFGQGTPSGNTIYF. CDR3 nucleotide sequence: TGCGCCAGCAGCTTCGGACAGGGGACCCCCTCTGGAAACACCATATATTTT.

A few counts support this clone. The CDR3 is CASSPLGAPDQPQHF. CDR3 sequence (DNA): TGTGCCAGCTCACCACTGGGGGCGCCTGATCAGCCCCAGCATTTT. The chain recombines TRBV18 with TRBJ1-5, with D possibly being TRBD1 (6 bases). CDR1 is KGHSH, CDR2 LQKENI, per germline. This CDR3 is built from 15 residues. Trimming took 1 base from V and 5 from J, leaving 12 bases between them.

The V call is TRBV7-9, the J call TRBJ2-6; D is uncertain. The V and J ends lost 5 bases and 1 base respectively, with 12 bases between them. Germline V gives CDR1 SEHNR, CDR2 FQNEAQ (reference sequence). This CDR3 is 16 amino acids long. CDR3 region: CASSTLQVSGANVLTF. DNA of the CDR3: TGTGCCAGCAGCACCCTTCAGGTTTCTGGGGCCAACGTCCTGACTTTC.

The V and J genes are TRBV19 and TRBJ2-7; tentative D call: TRBD2 (6 bases). This CDR3 has 14 residues. Trimming removed 5 bases at V and 6 bases at J, with 17 bases between. Germline CDR1 and CDR2: LNHDA and SQIVND (reference sequence). The CDR3 coding sequence is TGTGCCAGTAGTTCACCGGGACTTAACACCGAGCAGTACTTC. It encodes CASSSPGLNTEQYF. Full variable domain (rest looked up from reference TRBV19 and TRBJ2-7): DGGITQSPKYLFRKEGQNVTLSCEQNLNHDAMYWYRQDPGQGLRLIYYSQIVNDFQKGDIAEGYSVSREKKESFPLTVTSAQKNPTAFYLCASSSPGLNTEQYFGPGTRLTVT.